The entry that follows covers one T cell receptor beta chain sequence. Its antigen is undetermined. The sample is drawn from a study of T cells in localized non-small cell lung cancer. Findings and caveats of the study: Uninvolved adjacent lung had the highest recorded T cell clonality, with tumor below it.

Measured with immunoSEQ multiplex PCR; TCRdb has only the in-frame clones, and not every one. This sample has about 72,000 clones, with approximately 85% found just once. Germline V gene lookup returns CDR1 ENHRY and CDR2 SYGVKD. V was shortened by 4 bases and J by 1 base, with 10 bases between the two germline ends. The CDR3 runs to 15 residues. Sequenced here: peripheral blood, sampled before any cancer treatment. This receptor was identified in a female donor aged 60 or older with stage I lung adenocarcinoma. The chain is built from TRBV10-3 and TRBJ2-2; D might be TRBD1 or TRBD2, each matching 5 bases. The CDR3 loop reads CAISAGPQNTGELFF. CDR3 coding DNA: TGTGCCATCAGTGCGGGACCCCAGAACACCGGGGAGCTGTTTTTT.